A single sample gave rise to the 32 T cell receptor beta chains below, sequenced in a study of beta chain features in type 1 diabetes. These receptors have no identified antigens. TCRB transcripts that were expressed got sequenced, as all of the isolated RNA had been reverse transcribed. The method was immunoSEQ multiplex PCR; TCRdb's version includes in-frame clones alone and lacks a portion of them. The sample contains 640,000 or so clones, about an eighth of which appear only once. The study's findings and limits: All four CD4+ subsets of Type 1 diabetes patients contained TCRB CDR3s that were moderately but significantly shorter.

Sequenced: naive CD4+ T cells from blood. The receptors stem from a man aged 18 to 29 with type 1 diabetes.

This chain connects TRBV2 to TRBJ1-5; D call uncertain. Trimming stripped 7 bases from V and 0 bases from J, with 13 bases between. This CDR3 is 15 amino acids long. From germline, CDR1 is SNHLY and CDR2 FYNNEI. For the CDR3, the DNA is TGTGCCAGCACCCCGGGGATGGATAGCAATCAGCCCCAGCATTTT. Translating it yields CASTPGMDSNQPQHF.

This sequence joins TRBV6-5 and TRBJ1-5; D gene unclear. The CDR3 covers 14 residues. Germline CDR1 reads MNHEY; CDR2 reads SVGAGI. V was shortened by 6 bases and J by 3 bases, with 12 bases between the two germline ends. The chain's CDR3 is CASSPTVSNQPQHF. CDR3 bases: TGTGCCAGCAGCCCGACCGTCTCCAATCAGCCCCAGCATTTT.

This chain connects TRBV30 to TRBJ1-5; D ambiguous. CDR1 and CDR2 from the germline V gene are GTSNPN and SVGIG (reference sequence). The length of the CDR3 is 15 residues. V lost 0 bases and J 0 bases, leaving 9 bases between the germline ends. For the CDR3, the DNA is TGTGCCTGGAGTGTACGCGGAAATAGCAATCAGCCCCAGCATTTT. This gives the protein CAWSVRGNSNQPQHF.

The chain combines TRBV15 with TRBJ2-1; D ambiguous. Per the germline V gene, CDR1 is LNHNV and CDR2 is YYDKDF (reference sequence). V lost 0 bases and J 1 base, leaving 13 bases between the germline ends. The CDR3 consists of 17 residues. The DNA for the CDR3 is TGTGCCACCAGCAGAGAGTTGACATTCGGATCCTACAATGAGCAGTTCTTC. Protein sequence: CATSRELTFGSYNEQFF.

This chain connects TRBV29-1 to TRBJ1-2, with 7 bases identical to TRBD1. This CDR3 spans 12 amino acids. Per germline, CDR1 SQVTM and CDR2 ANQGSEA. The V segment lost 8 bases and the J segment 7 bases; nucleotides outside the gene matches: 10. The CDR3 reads CSSHEGALGYTF. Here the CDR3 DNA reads TGCAGCTCCCACGAGGGGGCGCTTGGCTACACCTTC.

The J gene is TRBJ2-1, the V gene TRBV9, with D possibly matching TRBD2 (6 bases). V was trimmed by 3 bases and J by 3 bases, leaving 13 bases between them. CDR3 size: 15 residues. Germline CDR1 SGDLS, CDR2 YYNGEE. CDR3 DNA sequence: TGTGCCAGCAGCGCCCCGGGACTCCGCTACAATGAGCAGTTCTTC. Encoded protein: CASSAPGLRYNEQFF.

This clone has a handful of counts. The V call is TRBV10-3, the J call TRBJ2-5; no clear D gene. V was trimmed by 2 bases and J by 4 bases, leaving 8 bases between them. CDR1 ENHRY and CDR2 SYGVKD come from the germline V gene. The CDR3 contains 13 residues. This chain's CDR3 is CAISEVGTETQYF. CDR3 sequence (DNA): TGTGCCATCAGTGAGGTGGGAACAGAGACCCAGTACTTC.

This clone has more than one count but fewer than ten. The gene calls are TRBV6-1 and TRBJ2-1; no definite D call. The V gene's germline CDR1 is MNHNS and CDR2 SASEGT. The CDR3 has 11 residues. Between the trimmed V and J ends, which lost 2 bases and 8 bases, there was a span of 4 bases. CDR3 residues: CASSERDEQFF. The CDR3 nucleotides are TGTGCCAGCAGTGAAAGGGATGAGCAGTTCTTC.

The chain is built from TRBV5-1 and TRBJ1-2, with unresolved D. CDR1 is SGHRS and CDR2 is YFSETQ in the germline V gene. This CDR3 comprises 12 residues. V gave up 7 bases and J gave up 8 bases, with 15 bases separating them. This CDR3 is CASGGIAEGYTF. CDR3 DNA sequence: TGCGCCAGCGGAGGGATTGCGGAGGGCTACACCTTC. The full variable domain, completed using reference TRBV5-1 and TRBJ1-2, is KAGVTQTPRYLIKTRGQQVTLSCSPISGHRSVSWYQQTPGQGLQFLFEYFSETQRNKGNFPGRFSGRQFSNSRSEMNVSTLELGDSALYLCASGGIAEGYTFGSGTRLTVV.

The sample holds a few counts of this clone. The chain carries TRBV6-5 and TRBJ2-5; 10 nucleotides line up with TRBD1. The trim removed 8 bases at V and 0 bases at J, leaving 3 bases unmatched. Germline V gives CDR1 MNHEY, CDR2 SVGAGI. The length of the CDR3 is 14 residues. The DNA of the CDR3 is TGTGCCAGCCTCGGGACAGGGGACCAAGAGACCCAGTACTTC. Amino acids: CASLGTGDQETQYF.

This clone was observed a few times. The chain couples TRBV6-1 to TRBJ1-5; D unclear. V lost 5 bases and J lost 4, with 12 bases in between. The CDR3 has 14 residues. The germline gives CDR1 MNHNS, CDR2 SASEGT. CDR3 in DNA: TGTGCCAGCAGTTTGGAAAGCGCAAATCAGCCCCAGCATTTT. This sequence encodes CASSLESANQPQHF.

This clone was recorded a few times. The CDR3 DNA reads TGTGCCACCAGCAGAGCCCGGGAAGAGACCCAGTACTTC. Translated: CATSRAREETQYF. V gene TRBV15 combines with J gene TRBJ2-5; D is ambiguous. The CDR3 totals 13 residues. V was pared by 1 base and J by 3 bases, with 6 bases between. Germline CDR1 reads LNHNV; CDR2 reads YYDKDF (reference sequence).

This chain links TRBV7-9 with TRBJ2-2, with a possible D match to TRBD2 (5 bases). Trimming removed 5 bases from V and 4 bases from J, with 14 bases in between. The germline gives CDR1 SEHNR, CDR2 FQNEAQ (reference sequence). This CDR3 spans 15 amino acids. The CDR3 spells CASSLPGVGTGELFF. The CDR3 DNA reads TGTGCCAGCAGCCTCCCCGGGGTTGGCACCGGGGAGCTGTTTTTT.

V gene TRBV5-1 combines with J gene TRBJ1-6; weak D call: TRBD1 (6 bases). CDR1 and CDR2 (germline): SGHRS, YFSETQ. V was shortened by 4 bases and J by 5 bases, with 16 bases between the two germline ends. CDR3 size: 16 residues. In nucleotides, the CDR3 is TGCGCCAGCAGCCAGCGGACAGCTCGGAATAATTCACCCCTCCACTTT. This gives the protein CASSQRTARNNSPLHF.

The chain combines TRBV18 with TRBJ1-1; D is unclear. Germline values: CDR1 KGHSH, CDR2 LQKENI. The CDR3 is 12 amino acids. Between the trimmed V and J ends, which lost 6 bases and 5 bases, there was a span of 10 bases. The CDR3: CASSPVATEAFF. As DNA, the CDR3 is TGTGCCAGCTCCCCCGTCGCGACTGAAGCTTTCTTT.

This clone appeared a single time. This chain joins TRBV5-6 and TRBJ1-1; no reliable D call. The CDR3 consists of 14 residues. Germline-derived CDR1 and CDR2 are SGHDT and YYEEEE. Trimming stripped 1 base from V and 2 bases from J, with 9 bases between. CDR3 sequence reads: CASSLLRSNTEAFF. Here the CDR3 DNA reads TGTGCCAGCAGCTTGTTGCGGTCAAACACTGAAGCTTTCTTT.

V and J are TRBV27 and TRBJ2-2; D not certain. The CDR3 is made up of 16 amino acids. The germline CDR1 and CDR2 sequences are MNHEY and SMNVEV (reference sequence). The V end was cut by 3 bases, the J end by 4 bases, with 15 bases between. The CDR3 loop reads CASSFSISWVTGELFF. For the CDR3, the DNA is TGTGCCAGCAGTTTCTCCATCTCCTGGGTCACCGGGGAGCTGTTTTTT.

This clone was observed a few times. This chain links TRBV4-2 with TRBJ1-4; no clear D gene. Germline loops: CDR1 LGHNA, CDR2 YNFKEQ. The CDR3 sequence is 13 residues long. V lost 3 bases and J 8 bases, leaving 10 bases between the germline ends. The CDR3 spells CASSQLEEEKLFF. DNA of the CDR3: TGTGCCAGCAGCCAGCTCGAGGAGGAAAAACTGTTTTTT.

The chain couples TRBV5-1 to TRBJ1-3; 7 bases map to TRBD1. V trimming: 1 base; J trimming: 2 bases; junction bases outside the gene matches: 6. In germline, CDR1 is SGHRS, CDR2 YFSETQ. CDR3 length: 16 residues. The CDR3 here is CASSLTTGTAGNTIYF. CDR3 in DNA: TGCGCCAGCAGCTTGACCACCGGGACAGCTGGAAACACCATATATTTT.

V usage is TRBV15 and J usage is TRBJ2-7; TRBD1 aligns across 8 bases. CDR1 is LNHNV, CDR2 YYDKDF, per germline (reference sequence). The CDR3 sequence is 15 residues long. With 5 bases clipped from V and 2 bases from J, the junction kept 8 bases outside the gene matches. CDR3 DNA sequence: TGTGCCACCAGCGCCAAGGGACAGGTGGCCTACGAGCAGTACTTC. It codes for CATSAKGQVAYEQYF.

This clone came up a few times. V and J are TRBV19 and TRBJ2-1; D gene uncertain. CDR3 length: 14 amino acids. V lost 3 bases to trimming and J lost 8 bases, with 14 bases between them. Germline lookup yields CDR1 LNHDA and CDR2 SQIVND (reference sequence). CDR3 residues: CASSMVTSGHEQFF. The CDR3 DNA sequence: TGTGCCAGTAGTATGGTAACCAGTGGCCATGAGCAGTTCTTC.

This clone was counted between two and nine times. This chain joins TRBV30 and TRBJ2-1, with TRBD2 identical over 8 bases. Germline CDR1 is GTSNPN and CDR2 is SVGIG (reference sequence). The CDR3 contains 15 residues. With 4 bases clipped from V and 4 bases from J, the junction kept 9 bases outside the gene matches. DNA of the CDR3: TGTGCCTGGACCTTGACGGGGGGGCCTTACAATGAGCAGTTCTTC. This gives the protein CAWTLTGGPYNEQFF.

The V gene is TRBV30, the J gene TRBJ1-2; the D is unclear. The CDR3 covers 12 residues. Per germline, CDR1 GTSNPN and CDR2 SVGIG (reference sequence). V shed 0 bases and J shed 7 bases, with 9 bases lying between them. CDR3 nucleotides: TGTGCCTGGAGTGTACCGGCTTCTGGCTACACCTTC. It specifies CAWSVPASGYTF.

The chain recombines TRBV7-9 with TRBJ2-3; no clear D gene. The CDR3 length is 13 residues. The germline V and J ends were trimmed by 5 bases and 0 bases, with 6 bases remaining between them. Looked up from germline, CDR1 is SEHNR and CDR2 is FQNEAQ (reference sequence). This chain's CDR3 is CASSVGSTDTQYF. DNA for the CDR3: TGTGCCAGCAGCGTCGGCAGCACAGATACGCAGTATTTT.

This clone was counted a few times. The CDR3 nucleotides are TGCAGCACCCGGAGAACTAATGAAAAACTGTTTTTT. Encoded protein: CSTRRTNEKLFF. The chain is built from TRBV29-1 and TRBJ1-4; D gene unclear. The CDR3 has 12 amino acids. In germline, CDR1 is SQVTM, CDR2 ANQGSEA. Trimming cost V 8 bases and J 1 base, with 8 bases left between them.

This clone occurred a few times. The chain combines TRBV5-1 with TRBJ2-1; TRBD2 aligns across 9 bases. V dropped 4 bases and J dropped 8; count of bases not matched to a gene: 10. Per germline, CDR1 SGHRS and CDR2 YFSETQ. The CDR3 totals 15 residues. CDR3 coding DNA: TGCGCCAGCAGCCCCCGTGGCGGGGGGGCCGATGAGCAGTTCTTC. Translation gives CASSPRGGGADEQFF. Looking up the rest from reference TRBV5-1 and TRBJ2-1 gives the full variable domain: KAGVTQTPRYLIKTRGQQVTLSCSPISGHRSVSWYQQTPGQGLQFLFEYFSETQRNKGNFPGRFSGRQFSNSRSEMNVSTLELGDSALYLCASSPRGGGADEQFFGPGTRLTVL.

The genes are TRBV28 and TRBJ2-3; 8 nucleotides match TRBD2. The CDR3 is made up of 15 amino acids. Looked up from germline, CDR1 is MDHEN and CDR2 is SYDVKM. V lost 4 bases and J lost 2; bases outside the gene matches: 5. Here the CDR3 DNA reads TGTGCCAGCAGTTCCCTCGGGAGGGACACAGATACGCAGTATTTT. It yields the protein CASSSLGRDTDTQYF.

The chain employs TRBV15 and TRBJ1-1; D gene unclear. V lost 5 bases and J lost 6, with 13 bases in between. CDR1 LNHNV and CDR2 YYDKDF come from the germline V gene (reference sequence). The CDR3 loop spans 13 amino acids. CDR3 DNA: TGTGCCACCAGCGGGCGACACGGCGCTGAAGCTTTCTTT. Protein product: CATSGRHGAEAFF.

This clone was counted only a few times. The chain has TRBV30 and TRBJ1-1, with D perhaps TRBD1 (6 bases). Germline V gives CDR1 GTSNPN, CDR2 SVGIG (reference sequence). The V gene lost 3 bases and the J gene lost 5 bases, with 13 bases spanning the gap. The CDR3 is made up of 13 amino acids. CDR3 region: CAWRYRDQTEAFF. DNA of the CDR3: TGTGCCTGGAGGTACAGGGATCAAACTGAAGCTTTCTTT.

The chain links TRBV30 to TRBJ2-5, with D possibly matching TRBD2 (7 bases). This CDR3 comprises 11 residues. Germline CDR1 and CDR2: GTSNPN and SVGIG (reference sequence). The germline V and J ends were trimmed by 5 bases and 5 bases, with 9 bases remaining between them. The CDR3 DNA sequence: TGTGCCTGGGGGGGGGCCGAGACCCAGTACTTC. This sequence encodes CAWGGAETQYF.

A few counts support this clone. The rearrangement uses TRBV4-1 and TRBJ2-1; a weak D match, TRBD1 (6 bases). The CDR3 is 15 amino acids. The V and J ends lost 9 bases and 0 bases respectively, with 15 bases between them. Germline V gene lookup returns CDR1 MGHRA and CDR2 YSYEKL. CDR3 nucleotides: TGCGCCAGTAGCGACAGGACGAGCTCCTACAATGAGCAGTTCTTC. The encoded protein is CASSDRTSSYNEQFF.

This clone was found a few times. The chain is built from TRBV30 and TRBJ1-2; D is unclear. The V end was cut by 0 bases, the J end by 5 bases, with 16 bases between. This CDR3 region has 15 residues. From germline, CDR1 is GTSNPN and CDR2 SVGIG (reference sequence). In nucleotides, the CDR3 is TGTGCCTGGAGTGTACAGCGCAGCAGTCCTTATGGCTACACCTTC. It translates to CAWSVQRSSPYGYTF.